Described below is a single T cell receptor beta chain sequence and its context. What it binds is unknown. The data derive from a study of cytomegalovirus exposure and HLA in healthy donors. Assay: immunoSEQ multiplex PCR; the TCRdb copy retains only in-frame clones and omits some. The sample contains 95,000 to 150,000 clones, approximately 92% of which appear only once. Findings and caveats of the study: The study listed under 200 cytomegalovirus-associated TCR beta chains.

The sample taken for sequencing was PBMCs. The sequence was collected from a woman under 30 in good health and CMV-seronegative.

The CDR3 is CASSFSPGTGWGYTF. CDR3 sequence (DNA): TGTGCCAGCAGTTTCTCGCCCGGGACAGGGTGGGGCTACACCTTC. The chain couples TRBV27 to TRBJ1-2, with 9 positions matching TRBD1. Looked up from germline, CDR1 is MNHEY and CDR2 is SMNVEV (reference sequence). V was pared by 3 bases and J by 8 bases, with 10 bases of the junction left unmatched. CDR3 length: 15 amino acids.